This TCR beta chain was retrieved from a study of cytomegalovirus exposure and HLA in healthy donors. Study details: Findings of an earlier analysis included some 120 million unique TCR beta sequences from 200 million or so T cells.

Germline V gene sequence: CDR1 MNHEY, CDR2 SVGAGI. This CDR3 has 15 amino acids. V was clipped by 2 bases and J by 8 bases, with 13 bases between them. The PCR ran on 60 Vbeta and 13 Jbeta primers. Original processing notes: Per a later analysis, the number of unique TCR beta chains was roughly 87 million, of which 8.5 million to 11 million were shared. The repertoire was sequenced with immunoSEQ multiplex PCR; TCRdb's copy has only in-frame clones and lacks some. D and trimming were read from the DNA, whereas the V and J calls and clone size are those reported in that table. In the table there are 150,000 to 200,000 clones, around 84% of which are singletons. Points from the study as a whole: Reportedly, TCR beta sequences accurately predicted HLA-A and HLA-B alleles in most subjects.

This clone was detected once. Its matching antigen is unknown. The V and J genes are TRBV6-5 and TRBJ1-6; the D gene is possibly TRBD1 (5 bases). The clonotype comes from a girl aged 2 to 10 in good health and CMV-seropositive. Sequencing input: PBMCs. The CDR3 nucleotides are TGTGCCAGCAGTTACCGGGGGGGGTCGGATTCACCCCTCCACTTT. Its protein is CASSYRGGSDSPLHF.